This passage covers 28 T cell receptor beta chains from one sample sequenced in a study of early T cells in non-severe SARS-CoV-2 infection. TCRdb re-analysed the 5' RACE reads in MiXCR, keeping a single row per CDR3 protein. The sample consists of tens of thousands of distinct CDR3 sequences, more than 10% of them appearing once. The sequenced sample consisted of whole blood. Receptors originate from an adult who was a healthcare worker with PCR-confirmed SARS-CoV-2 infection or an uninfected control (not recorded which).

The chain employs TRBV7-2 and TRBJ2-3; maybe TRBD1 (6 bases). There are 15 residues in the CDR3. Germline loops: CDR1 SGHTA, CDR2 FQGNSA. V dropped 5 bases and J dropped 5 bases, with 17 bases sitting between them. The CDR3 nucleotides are TGTGCCAGCAGCCCACAGACCGCCAGGGGAGATACGCAGTATTTT. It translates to CASSPQTARGDTQYF.

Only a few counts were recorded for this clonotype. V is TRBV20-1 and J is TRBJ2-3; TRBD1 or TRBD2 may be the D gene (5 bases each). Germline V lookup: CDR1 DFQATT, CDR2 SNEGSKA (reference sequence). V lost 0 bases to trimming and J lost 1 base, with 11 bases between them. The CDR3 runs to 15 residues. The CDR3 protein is CSARDLGVGTDTQYF. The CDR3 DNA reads TGCAGTGCTAGAGATCTGGGGGTGGGCACAGATACGCAGTATTTT.

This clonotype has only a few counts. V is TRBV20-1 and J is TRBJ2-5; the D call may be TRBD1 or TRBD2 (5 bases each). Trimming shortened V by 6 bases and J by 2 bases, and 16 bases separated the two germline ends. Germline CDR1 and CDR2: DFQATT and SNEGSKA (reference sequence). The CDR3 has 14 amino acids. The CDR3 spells CSAKAGTAQETQYF. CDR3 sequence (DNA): TGCAGTGCCAAGGCCGGGACCGCACAAGAGACCCAGTACTTC.

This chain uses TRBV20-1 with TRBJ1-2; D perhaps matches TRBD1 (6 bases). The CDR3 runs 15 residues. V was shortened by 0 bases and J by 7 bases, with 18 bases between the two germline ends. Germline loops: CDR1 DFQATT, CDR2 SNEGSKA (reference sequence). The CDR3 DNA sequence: TGCAGTGCTAGAGACTCCGGGACACAAGGGTCTGGCTACACCTTC. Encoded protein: CSARDSGTQGSGYTF.

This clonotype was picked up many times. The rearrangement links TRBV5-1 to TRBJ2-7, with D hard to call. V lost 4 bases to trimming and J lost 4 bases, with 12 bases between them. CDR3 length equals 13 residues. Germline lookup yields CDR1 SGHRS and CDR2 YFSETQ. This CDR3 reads CASSPQPRYEQYF. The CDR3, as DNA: TGCGCCAGCAGCCCTCAACCTAGGTACGAGCAGTACTTC.

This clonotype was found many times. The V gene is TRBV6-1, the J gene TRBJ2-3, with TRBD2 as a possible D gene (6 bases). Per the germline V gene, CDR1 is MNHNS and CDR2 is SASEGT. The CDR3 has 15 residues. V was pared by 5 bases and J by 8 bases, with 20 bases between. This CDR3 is CASSSSGTFSSTQYF. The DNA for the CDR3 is TGTGCCAGCAGTTCCTCCGGGACTTTCTCCAGTACGCAGTATTTT.

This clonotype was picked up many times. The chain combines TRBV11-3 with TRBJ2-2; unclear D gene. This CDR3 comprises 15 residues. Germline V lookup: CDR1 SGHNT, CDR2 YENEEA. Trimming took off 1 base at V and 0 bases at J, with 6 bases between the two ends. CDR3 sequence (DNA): TGTGCCAGCAGCTTAGGAACAACGAACACCGGGGAGCTGTTTTTT. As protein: CASSLGTTNTGELFF.

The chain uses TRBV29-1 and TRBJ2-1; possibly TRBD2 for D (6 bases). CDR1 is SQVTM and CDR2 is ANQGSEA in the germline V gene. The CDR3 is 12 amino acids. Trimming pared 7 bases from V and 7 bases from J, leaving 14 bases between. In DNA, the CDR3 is TGCAGCGCGGGACCCCGGGAGAATGAGCAGTTCTTC. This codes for CSAGPRENEQFF.

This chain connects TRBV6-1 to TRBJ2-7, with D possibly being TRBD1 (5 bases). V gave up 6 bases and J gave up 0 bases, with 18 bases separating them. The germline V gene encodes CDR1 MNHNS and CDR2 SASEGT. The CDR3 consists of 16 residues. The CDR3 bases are TGTGCCAGCAGAGCCTCGGAAGGGGTGGGCTCCTACGAGCAGTACTTC. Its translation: CASRASEGVGSYEQYF.

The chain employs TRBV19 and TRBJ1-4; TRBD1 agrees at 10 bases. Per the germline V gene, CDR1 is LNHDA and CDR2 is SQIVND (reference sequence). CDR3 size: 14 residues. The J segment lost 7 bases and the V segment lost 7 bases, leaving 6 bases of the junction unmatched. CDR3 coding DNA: TGTGCCAGTACCACGGGACAGGGGCCTGAAAAACTGTTTTTT. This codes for CASTTGQGPEKLFF.

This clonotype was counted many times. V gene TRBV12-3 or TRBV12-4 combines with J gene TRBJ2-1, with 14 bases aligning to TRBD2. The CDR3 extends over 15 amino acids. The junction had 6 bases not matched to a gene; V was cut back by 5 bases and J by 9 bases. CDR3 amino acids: CASSLFGTSGSEQFF. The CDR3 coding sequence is TGTGCCAGCAGTCTTTTCGGGACTAGCGGGAGTGAGCAGTTCTTC.

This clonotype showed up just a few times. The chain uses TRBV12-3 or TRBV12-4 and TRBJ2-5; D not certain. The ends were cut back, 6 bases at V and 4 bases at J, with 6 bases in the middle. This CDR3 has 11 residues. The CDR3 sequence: CASRSGETQYF. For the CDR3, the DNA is TGTGCCAGCAGGTCTGGAGAGACCCAGTACTTC.

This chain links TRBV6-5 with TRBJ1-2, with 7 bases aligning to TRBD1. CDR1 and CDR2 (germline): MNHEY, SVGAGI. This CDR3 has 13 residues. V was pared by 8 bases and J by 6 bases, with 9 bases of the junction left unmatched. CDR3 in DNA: TGTGCCAGCCAGGAAGGGGGCTCCGATGGCTACACCTTC. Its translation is CASQEGGSDGYTF.

The CDR3 DNA follows: TGTGCCAGCAGCTTAGGCCCTCCGGGGGCAGGGACTGAAGCTTTCTTT. This encodes CASSLGPPGAGTEAFF. V gene TRBV13 combines with J gene TRBJ1-1; maybe TRBD1 (6 bases). The V end was cut by 0 bases, the J end by 5 bases, with 16 bases between. Germline values: CDR1 PRHDT, CDR2 FYEKMQ (reference sequence). This CDR3 spans 16 amino acids.

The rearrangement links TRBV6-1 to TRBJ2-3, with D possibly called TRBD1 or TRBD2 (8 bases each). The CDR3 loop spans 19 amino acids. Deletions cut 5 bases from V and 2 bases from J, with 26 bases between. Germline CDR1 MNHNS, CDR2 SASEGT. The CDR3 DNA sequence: TGTGCCAGCAGTTACAGGGGGAGGACTAGCCGGCGGCCCACAGATACGCAGTATTTT. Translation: CASSYRGRTSRRPTDTQYF.

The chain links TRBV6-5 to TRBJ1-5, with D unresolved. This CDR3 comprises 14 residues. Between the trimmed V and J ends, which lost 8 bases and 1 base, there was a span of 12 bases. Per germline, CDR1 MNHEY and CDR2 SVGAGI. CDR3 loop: CASGRTGSNQPQHF. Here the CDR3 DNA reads TGTGCCAGCGGGCGGACGGGAAGCAATCAGCCCCAGCATTTT.

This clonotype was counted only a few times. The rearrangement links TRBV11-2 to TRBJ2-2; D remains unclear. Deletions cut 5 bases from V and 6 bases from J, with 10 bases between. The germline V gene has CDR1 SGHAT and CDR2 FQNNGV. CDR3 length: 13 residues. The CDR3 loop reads CASSTMDPGELFF. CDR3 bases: TGTGCCAGCAGCACTATGGATCCCGGGGAGCTGTTTTTT.

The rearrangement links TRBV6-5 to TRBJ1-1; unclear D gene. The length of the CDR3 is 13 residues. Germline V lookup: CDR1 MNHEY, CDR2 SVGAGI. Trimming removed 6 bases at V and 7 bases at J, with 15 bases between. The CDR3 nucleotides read TGTGCCAGCAGCTTCCAGGCGGGGAGTGAAGCTTTCTTT. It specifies CASSFQAGSEAFF.

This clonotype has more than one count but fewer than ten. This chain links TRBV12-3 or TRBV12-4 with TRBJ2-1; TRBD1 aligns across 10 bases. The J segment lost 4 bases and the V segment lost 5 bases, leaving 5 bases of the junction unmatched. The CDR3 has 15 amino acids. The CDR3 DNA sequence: TGTGCCAGCAGTCCGAGACAGGGGGCTTACAATGAGCAGTTCTTC. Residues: CASSPRQGAYNEQFF.

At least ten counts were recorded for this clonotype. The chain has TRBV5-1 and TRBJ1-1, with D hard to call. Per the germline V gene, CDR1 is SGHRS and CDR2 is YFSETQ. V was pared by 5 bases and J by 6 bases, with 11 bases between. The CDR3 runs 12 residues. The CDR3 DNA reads TGCGCCAGCAGACCCAACAGTGCTGAAGCTTTCTTT. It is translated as CASRPNSAEAFF.

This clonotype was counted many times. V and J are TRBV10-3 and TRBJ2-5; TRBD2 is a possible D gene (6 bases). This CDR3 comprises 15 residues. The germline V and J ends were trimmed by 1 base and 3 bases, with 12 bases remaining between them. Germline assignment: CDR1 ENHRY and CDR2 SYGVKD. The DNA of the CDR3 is TGTGCCATCAGTGAGTACACGGGAGTGGAAGAGACCCAGTACTTC. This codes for CAISEYTGVEETQYF.

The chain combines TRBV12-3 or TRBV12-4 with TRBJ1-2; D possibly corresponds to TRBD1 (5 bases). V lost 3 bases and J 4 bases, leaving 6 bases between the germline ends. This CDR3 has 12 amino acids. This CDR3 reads CASSLGTYGYTF. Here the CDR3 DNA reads TGTGCCAGCAGTTTGGGGACCTATGGCTACACCTTC.

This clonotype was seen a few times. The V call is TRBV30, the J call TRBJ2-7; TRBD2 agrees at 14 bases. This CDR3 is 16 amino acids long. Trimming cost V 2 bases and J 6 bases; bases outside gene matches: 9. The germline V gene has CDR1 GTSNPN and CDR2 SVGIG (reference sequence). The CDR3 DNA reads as TGTGCCTGGAGTCCCGGGACTAGCGGGGGCGGGCGCGAGCAGTACTTC. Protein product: CAWSPGTSGGGREQYF. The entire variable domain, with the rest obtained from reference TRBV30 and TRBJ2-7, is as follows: SQTIHQWPATLVQPVGSPLSLECTVEGTSNPNLYWYRQAAGRGLQLLFYSVGIGQISSEVPQNLSASRPQDRQFILSSKKLLLSDSGFYLCAWSPGTSGGGREQYFGPGTRLTVT.

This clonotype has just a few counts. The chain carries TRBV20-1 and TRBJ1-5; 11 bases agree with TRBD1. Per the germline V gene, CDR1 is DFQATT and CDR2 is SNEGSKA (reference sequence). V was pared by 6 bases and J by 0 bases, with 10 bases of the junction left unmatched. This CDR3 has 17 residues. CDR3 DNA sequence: TGCAGTGCGTCCGGGACAGGGGGATCAATTAGCAATCAGCCCCAGCATTTT. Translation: CSASGTGGSISNQPQHF.

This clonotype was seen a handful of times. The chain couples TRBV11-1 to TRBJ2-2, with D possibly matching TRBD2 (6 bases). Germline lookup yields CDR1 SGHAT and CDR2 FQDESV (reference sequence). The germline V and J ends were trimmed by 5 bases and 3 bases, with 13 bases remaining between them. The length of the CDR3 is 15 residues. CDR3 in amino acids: CASSPRDSYTGELFF. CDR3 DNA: TGTGCCAGCAGCCCCCGGGACTCCTACACCGGGGAGCTGTTTTTT.

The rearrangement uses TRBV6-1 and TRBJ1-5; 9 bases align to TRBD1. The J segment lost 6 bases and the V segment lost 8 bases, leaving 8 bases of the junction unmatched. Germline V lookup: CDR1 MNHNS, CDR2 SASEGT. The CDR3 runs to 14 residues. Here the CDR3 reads CASGQGRGGQPQHF. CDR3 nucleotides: TGTGCCAGCGGACAGGGGCGAGGGGGTCAGCCCCAGCATTTT.

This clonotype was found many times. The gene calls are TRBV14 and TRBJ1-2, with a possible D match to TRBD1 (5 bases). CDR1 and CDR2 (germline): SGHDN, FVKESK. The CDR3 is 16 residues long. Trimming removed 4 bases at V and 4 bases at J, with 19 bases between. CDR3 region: CASSPTPSTVRYGYTF. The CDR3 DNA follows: TGTGCCAGCAGCCCTACACCCTCGACAGTTCGCTATGGCTACACCTTC. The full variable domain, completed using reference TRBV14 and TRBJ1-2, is EAGVTQFPSHSVIEKGQTVTLRCDPISGHDNLYWYRRVMGKEIKFLLHFVKESKQDESGMPNNRFLAERTGGTYSTLKVQPAELEDSGVYFCASSPTPSTVRYGYTFGSGTRLTVV.

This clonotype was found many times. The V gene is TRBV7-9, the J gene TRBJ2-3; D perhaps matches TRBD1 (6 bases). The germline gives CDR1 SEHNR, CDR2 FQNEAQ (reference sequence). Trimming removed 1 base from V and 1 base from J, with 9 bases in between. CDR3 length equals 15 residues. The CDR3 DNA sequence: TGTGCCAGCAGCTTAGGGGGGCTAGGCACAGATACGCAGTATTTT. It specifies CASSLGGLGTDTQYF.